At least ten counts were recorded for the clone carrying this T cell receptor (beta chain). The CDR3 has 13 amino acids. Germline V gene lookup returns CDR1 SQVTM and CDR2 ANQGSEA. With 6 bases clipped from V and 3 bases from J, the junction kept 6 bases outside the gene matches. These data come from a study of T cells after yellow fever vaccination. TCR cDNA, made by 5'RACE template switching, carried an added universal primer site and UMIs. TCRdb itself ran the 5' RACE reads through MiXCR, one entry per CDR3 protein. The data contain 300,000 to 400,000 distinct CDR3 sequences, about 6% of them seen just once; the ten biggest clones take up 15%.

This chain joins TRBV29-1 and TRBJ2-3; 7 bases fit TRBD1. This TCR was recovered from a man younger than 45 who received the YFV17D yellow fever vaccine. The sample consisted of PBMCs, taken 5 days after the yellow fever booster vaccination. CDR3: CSVAGTVTDTQYF. The CDR3 region has the DNA TGCAGCGTGGCCGGGACAGTAACAGATACGCAGTATTTT.